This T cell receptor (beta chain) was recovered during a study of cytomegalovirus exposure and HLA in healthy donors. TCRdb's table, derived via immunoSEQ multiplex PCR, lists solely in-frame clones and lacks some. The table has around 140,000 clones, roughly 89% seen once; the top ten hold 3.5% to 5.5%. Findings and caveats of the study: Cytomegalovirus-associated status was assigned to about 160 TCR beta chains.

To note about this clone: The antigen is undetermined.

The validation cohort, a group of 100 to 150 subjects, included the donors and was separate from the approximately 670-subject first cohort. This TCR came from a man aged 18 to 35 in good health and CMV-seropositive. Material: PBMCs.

The CDR3 region has the DNA TGTGCCAGCAGCCGGCGGGAGGGTCCAGATACGCAGTATTTT. Amino acid sequence: CASSRREGPDTQYF. The V and J genes are TRBV5-4 and TRBJ2-3; TRBD2 matches at 9 bases. Unmatched junction bases numbered 4, after V lost 4 bases and J lost 4 bases. Germline V gene lookup returns CDR1 SGHNT and CDR2 YYREEE (reference sequence). The CDR3 is 14 residues long.